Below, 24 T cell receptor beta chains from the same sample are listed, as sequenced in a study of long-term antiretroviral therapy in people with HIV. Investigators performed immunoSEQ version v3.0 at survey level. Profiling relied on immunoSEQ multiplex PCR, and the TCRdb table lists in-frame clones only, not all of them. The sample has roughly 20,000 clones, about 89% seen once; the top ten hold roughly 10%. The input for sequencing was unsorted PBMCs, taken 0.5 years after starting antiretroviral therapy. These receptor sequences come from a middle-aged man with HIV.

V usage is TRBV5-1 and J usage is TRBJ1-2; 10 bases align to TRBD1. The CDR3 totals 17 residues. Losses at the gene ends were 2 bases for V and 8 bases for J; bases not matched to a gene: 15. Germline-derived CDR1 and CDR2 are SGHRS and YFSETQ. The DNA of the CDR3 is TGCGCCAGCAGCTTAATCATGTGGGACAGGGGATTATTGGGCTACACCTTC. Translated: CASSLIMWDRGLLGYTF.

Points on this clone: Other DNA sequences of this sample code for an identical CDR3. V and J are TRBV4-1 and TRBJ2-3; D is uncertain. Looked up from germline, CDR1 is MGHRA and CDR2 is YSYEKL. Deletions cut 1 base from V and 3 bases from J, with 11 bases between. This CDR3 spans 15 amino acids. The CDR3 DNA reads TGCGCCAGCAGCCAAGGCGGAGTAACGACAGATACGCAGTATTTT. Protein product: CASSQGGVTTDTQYF.

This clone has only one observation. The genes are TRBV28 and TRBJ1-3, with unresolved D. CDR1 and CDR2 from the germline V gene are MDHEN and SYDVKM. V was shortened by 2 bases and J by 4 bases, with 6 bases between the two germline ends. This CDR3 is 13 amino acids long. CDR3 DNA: TGTGCCAGCAGTTTACTACAGGGAAACACCATATATTTT. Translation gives CASSLLQGNTIYF.

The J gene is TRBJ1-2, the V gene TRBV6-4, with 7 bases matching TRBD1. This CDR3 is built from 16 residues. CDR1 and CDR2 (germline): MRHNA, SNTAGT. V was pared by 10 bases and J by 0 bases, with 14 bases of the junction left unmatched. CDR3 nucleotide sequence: TGTGCCAACCCACCGGGACAGCTGGGCTCTAACTATGGCTACACCTTC. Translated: CANPPGQLGSNYGYTF.

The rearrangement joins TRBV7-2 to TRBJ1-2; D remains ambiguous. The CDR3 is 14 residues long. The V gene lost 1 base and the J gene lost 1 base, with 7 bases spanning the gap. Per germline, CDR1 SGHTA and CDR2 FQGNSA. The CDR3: CASSLDPGNYGYTF. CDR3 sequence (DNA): TGTGCCAGCAGCTTAGATCCGGGTAACTATGGCTACACCTTC. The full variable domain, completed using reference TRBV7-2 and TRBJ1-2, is GAGVSQSPSNKVTEKGKDVELRCDPISGHTALYWYRQSLGQGLEFLIYFQGNSAPDKSGLPSDRFSAERTGGSVSTLTIQRTQQEDSAVYLCASSLDPGNYGYTFGSGTRLTVV.

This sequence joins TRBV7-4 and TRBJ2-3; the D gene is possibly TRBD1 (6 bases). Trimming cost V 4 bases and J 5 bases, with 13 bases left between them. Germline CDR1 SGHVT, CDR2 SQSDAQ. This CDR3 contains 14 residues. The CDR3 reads CASSSPSGEDTQYF. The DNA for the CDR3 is TGTGCCAGCAGCTCCCCTTCAGGGGAAGATACGCAGTATTTT.

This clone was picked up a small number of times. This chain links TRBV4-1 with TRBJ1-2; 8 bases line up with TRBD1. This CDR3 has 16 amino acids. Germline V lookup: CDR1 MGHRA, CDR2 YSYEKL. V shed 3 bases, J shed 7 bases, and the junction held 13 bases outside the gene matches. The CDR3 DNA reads TGCGCCAGCAGCCATGCTGAAGGGACAGGCTGGAGTGGCTACACCTTC. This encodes CASSHAEGTGWSGYTF.

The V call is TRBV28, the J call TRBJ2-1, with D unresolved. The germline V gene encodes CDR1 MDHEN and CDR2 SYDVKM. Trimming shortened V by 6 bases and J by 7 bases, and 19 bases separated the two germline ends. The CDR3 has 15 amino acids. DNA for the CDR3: TGTGCCAGCAGCAAACCCGAAACCGCGGAGAATGAGCAGTTCTTC. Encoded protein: CASSKPETAENEQFF.

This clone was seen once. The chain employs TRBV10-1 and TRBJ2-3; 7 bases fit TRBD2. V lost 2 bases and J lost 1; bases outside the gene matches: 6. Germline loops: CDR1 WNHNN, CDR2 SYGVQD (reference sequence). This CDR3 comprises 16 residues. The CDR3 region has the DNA TGCGCCAGCAGTGAGCTAGCTAGCGGTGGCACAGATACGCAGTATTTT. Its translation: CASSELASGGTDTQYF.

The CDR3 sequence: CASSGTGATSGNTIYF. Here the CDR3 DNA reads TGTGCCAGCAGTGGGACCGGGGCCACCTCTGGAAACACCATATATTTT. The chain joins TRBV6-6 to TRBJ1-3; a weak D match, TRBD1 (5 bases). The V and J ends lost 5 bases and 0 bases respectively, with 14 bases between them. The CDR3 runs 16 residues. The germline CDR1 and CDR2 sequences are MNHNY and SVGAGI (reference sequence).

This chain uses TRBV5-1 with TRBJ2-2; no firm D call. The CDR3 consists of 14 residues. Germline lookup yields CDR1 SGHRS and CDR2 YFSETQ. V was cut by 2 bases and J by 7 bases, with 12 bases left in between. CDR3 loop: CASSFQESVGELFF. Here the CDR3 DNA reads TGCGCCAGCAGCTTCCAGGAATCGGTCGGGGAGCTGTTTTTT.

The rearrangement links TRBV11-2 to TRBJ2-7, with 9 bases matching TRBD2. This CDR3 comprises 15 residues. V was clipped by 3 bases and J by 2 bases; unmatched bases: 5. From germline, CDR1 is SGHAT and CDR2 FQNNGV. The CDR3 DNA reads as TGTGCCAGCAGCTTTTTTAGCGGGGGTGCCTACGAGCAGTACTTC. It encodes CASSFFSGGAYEQYF.

DNA for the CDR3: TGTGCCAGCAGTGTCGGACTAGGGAGCTTTTTCAGGGAGCAGTTCTTC. It specifies CASSVGLGSFFREQFF. V gene TRBV27 combines with J gene TRBJ2-1, with TRBD2 identical over 7 bases. With 5 bases clipped from V and 10 bases from J, the junction kept 17 bases outside the gene matches. This CDR3 is 16 amino acids long. Germline V gives CDR1 MNHEY, CDR2 SMNVEV (reference sequence).

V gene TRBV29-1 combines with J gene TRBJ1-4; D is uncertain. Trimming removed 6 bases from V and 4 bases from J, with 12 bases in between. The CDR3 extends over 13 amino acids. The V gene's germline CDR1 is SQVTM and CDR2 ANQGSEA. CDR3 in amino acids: CSVTGNVNEKLFF. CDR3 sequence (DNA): TGCAGCGTGACGGGGAATGTTAATGAAAAACTGTTTTTT.

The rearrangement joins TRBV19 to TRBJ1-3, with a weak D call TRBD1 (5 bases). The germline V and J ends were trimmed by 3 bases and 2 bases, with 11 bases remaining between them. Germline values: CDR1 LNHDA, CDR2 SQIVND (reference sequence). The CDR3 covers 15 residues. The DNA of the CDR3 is TGTGCCAGTAGTATTAGAGGGACCACTGGAAACACCATATATTTT. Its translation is CASSIRGTTGNTIYF.

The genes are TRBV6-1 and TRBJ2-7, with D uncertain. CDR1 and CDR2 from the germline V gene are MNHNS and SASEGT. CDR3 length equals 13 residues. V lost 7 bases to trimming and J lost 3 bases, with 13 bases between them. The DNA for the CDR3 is TGTGCCAGCAATCGAGATGGGGTCTACGAGCAGTACTTC. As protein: CASNRDGVYEQYF.

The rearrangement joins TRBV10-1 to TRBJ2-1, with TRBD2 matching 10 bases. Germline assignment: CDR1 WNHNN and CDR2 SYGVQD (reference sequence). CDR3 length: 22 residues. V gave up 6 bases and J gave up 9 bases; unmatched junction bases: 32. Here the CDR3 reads CASSTWTGLEQREGPRVGEQFF. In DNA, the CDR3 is TGCGCCAGCAGCACTTGGACAGGGCTCGAGCAGCGGGAGGGCCCTCGGGTGGGTGAGCAGTTCTTC.

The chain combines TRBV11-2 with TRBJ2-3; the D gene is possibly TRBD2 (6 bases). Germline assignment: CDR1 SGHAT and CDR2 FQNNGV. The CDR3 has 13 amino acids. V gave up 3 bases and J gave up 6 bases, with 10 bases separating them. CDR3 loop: CASSFSRGDTQYF. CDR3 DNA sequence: TGTGCCAGCAGCTTTTCCCGGGGGGATACGCAGTATTTT.

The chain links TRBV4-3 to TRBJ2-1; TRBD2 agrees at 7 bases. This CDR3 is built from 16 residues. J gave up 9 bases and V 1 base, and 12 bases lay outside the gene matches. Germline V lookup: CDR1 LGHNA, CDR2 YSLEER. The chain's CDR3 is CASSQGGGLSGGEQFF. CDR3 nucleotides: TGCGCCAGCAGCCAAGGGGGGGGACTATCTGGGGGTGAGCAGTTCTTC.

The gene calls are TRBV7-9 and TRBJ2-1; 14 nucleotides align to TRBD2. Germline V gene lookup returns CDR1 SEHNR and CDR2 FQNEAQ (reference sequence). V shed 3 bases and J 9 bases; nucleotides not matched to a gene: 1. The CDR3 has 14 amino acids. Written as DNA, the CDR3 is TGTGCCAGCAGCTTGGGACTAGCGGGAGCTGAGCAGTTCTTC. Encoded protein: CASSLGLAGAEQFF. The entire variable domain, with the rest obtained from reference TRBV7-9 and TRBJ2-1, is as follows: DTGVSQNPRHKITKRGQNVTFRCDPISEHNRLYWYRQTLGQGPEFLTYFQNEAQLEKSRLLSDRFSAERPKGSFSTLEIQRTEQGDSAMYLCASSLGLAGAEQFFGPGTRLTVL.

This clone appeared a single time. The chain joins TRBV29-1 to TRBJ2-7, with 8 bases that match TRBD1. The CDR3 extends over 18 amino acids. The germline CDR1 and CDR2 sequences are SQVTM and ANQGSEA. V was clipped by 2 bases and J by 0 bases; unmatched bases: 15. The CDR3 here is CSVEILAGGGLYSYEQYF. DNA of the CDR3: TGCAGCGTTGAAATCCTGGCAGGGGGCGGGTTGTACTCCTACGAGCAGTACTTC.

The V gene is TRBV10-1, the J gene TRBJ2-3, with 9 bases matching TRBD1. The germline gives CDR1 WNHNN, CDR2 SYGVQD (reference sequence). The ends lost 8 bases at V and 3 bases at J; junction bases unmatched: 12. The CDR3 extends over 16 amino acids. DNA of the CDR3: TGCGCCAGCGGTCCCGGGACAGGGCATCTAACAGATACGCAGTATTTT. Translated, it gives CASGPGTGHLTDTQYF.

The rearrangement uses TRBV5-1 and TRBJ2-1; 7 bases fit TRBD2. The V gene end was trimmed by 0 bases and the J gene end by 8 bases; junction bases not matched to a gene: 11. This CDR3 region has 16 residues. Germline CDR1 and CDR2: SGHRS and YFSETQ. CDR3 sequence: CASSLAGRAGVDEQFF. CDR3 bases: TGCGCCAGCAGCTTGGCCGGTAGGGCGGGAGTGGATGAGCAGTTCTTC.

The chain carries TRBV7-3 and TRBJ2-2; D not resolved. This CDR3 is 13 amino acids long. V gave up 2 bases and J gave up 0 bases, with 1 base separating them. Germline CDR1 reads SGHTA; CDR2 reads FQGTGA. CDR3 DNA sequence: TGTGCCAGCAGCTTATCGAACACCGGGGAGCTGTTTTTT. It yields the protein CASSLSNTGELFF. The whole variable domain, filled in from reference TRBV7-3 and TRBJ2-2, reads GAGVSQTPSNKVTEKGKYVELRCDPISGHTALYWYRQSLGQGPEFLIYFQGTGAADDSGLPNDRFFAVRPEGSVSTLKIQRTERGDSAVYLCASSLSNTGELFFGEGSRLTVL.